These 32 T cell receptor beta chains came from one sample sequenced in a study of blood T cell repertoires in COVID-19. Here immunoSEQ multiplex PCR was the method, and the copy in TCRdb shows in-frame clones only, minus some. The sample includes about 100,000 clones, 91% of them seen just once. Sequenced sample: peripheral blood. Receptors originate from a man in his sixties with acute or convalescent COVID-19.

The genes are TRBV2 and TRBJ2-1, with 13 bases lining up with TRBD2. The junction had 7 bases not matched to a gene; V was cut back by 4 bases and J by 4 bases. The CDR3 extends over 17 amino acids. Germline V lookup: CDR1 SNHLY, CDR2 FYNNEI. CDR3 nucleotide sequence: TGTGCCAGCAGTGTTGTTATACTAGCGGGAGGGTACAATGAGCAGTTCTTC. Translated, it gives CASSVVILAGGYNEQFF.

The chain has TRBV21-1 and TRBJ2-1; the table's D call of TRBD1 was not tested on the DNA. TRBV21-1 is a known pseudogene. This CDR3 comprises 14 residues. The CDR3 DNA sequence: TGTGCCAGCAGCTTGCGAGACAGACACAATGAGCAGTTCTTC. Protein sequence: CASSLRDRHNEQFF.

The V and J genes are TRBV6-1 and TRBJ1-2; D remains unclear. The length of the CDR3 is 16 residues. V dropped 3 bases and J dropped 2 bases, with 16 bases sitting between them. In germline, CDR1 is MNHNS, CDR2 SASEGT. DNA of the CDR3: TGTGCCAGCAGTGATGTTGGCGAGAGACAAAACTATGGCTACACCTTC. This encodes CASSDVGERQNYGYTF.

This rearrangement joins TRBV6-6 to TRBJ2-3; no reliable D call. CDR1 is MNHNY and CDR2 is SVGAGI in the germline V gene (reference sequence). Trimming removed 2 bases at V and 2 bases at J, with 11 bases between. CDR3 length: 15 residues. The DNA of the CDR3 is TGTGCCAGCAGTTACCAGGCCCTTATCACAGATACGCAGTATTTT. Translated: CASSYQALITDTQYF.

The V call is TRBV6-1, the J call TRBJ1-5, with unresolved D. The germline gives CDR1 MNHNS, CDR2 SASEGT. The CDR3 totals 13 residues. The V end lost 2 bases, the J end lost 3 bases, and 5 bases lay between the germline ends. This chain's CDR3 is CASSEQANQPQHF. CDR3 DNA: TGTGCCAGCAGTGAACAGGCCAATCAGCCCCAGCATTTT.

The chain employs TRBV19 and TRBJ1-5; TRBD1 matches 8 bases. CDR3 length equals 17 residues. In germline, CDR1 is LNHDA, CDR2 SQIVND (reference sequence). V shed 7 bases and J 1 base; nucleotides not matched to a gene: 12. This CDR3 is CASTPDGQGQSNQPQHF. In DNA form, the CDR3 reads TGTGCCAGTACCCCAGACGGACAGGGACAGAGCAATCAGCCCCAGCATTTT.

The gene calls are TRBV18 and TRBJ1-1; D gene uncertain. Germline assignment: CDR1 KGHSH and CDR2 LQKENI. CDR3 length: 14 amino acids. V lost 2 bases and J lost 1, with 8 bases in between. CDR3 in amino acids: CASSPISGNTEAFF. The CDR3 nucleotides read TGTGCCAGCTCACCAATATCAGGGAACACTGAAGCTTTCTTT.

This CDR3 is CASSPRQELYGYTF. DNA for the CDR3: TGTGCCAGCAGCCCCCGACAGGAATTATATGGCTACACCTTC. The rearrangement links TRBV14 to TRBJ1-2; the D gene is possibly TRBD1 (6 bases). Germline-derived CDR1 and CDR2 are SGHDN and FVKESK. This CDR3 is 14 amino acids long. Deletions cut 4 bases from V and 5 bases from J, with 14 bases between.

The rearrangement uses TRBV3-1 (or the pseudogene TRBV3-2) and TRBJ1-5, with 7 bases fitting TRBD1. CDR1 LGHDT and CDR2 YNNKEL come from the germline V gene (reference sequence). The CDR3 runs to 15 residues. J gave up 2 bases and V 2 bases, and 3 bases lay outside the gene matches. Here the CDR3 reads CASSQTDRGNQPQHF. The CDR3 DNA sequence: TGTGCCAGCAGCCAAACCGACAGGGGCAATCAGCCCCAGCATTTT.

The chain employs TRBV5-1 and TRBJ1-1, with D maybe TRBD1 (5 bases). V lost 5 bases and J 0 bases, leaving 11 bases between the germline ends. The germline V gene has CDR1 SGHRS and CDR2 YFSETQ. This CDR3 has 14 residues. DNA for the CDR3: TGCGCCAGCAGTGACGGACAAGTGAACACTGAAGCTTTCTTT. Its protein product is CASSDGQVNTEAFF.

The CDR3 nucleotides are TGTGCCAGCAGGCCCCCAACCAGCGGGAGCTCCTACGAGCAGTACTTC. As protein: CASRPPTSGSSYEQYF. The V call is TRBV2, the J call TRBJ2-7; 8 nucleotides agree with TRBD2. Germline CDR1 SNHLY, CDR2 FYNNEI. There are 16 residues in the CDR3. V was clipped by 6 bases and J by 0 bases; unmatched bases: 10.

CDR3 sequence reads: CASSQDGASGGAYEQYF. The DNA of the CDR3 is TGTGCCAGCAGCCAAGATGGGGCTAGCGGGGGGGCCTACGAGCAGTACTTC. The V and J genes are TRBV4-2 and TRBJ2-7; 12 bases align to TRBD2. Trimming cost V 0 bases and J 2 bases; bases outside gene matches: 5. The germline V gene has CDR1 LGHNA and CDR2 YNFKEQ. The CDR3 sequence is 17 residues long.

This chain links TRBV5-1 with TRBJ1-2, with 11 bases that match TRBD1. Germline CDR1 is SGHRS and CDR2 is YFSETQ. This CDR3 is 13 amino acids long. Trimming at V came to 4 bases and at J to 6 bases, leaving 2 bases not matched to a gene. The CDR3 spells CASSKDRGHGYTF. The CDR3 DNA follows: TGCGCCAGCAGCAAGGACAGGGGGCATGGCTACACCTTC.

This clone was observed once. This rearrangement joins TRBV6-2 or TRBV6-3 to TRBJ2-4; D possibly corresponds to TRBD1 (6 bases). The CDR3 is 14 amino acids. Germline V CDR1 and CDR2: MNHEY, SVGEGT. V lost 2 bases, J lost 7 bases, and 12 bases lay in between. The CDR3 protein is CASSYAERGNIQYF. Here the CDR3 DNA reads TGTGCCAGCAGTTACGCTGAGAGGGGGAACATTCAGTACTTC.

The V gene is TRBV11-3, the J gene TRBJ2-1; 8 nucleotides line up with TRBD2. Germline V CDR1 and CDR2: SGHNT, YENEEA. The CDR3 length is 15 residues. The trim removed 0 bases at V and 10 bases at J, leaving 8 bases unmatched. The CDR3 DNA reads TGTGCCAGCAGCTTAGAGCCTAGCGGGCTGGGCGAGCAGTTCTTC. Amino acids: CASSLEPSGLGEQFF.

This clone came up a few times. The rearrangement links TRBV24-1 to TRBJ2-2, with D perhaps matching TRBD2 (5 bases). This CDR3 region has 12 residues. Germline-derived CDR1 and CDR2 are KGHDR and SFDVKD. The ends were cut back, 9 bases at V and 3 bases at J, with 7 bases in the middle. CDR3 in DNA: TGTGCCACCGCGGGCGACACCGGGGAGCTGTTTTTT. Its protein is CATAGDTGELFF.

The V and J genes are TRBV11-2 and TRBJ2-7; D gene ambiguous. Germline values: CDR1 SGHAT, CDR2 FQNNGV. This CDR3 is built from 12 residues. V was pared by 6 bases and J by 3 bases, with 9 bases between. The CDR3 sequence is CASSPRDYEQYV. The CDR3 DNA reads as TGTGCCAGCAGTCCTAGAGACTACGAGCAGTACGTC.

The chain combines TRBV2 with TRBJ2-1; 11 bases line up with TRBD2. The trim removed 6 bases at V and 9 bases at J, leaving 1 base unmatched. In germline, CDR1 is SNHLY, CDR2 FYNNEI. This CDR3 spans 12 amino acids. The CDR3 loop is CASRGLAAEQFF. As DNA, the CDR3 is TGTGCCAGCAGGGGACTAGCGGCTGAGCAGTTCTTC.

The V and J genes are TRBV3-1 (or the pseudogene TRBV3-2) and TRBJ1-1; a possible D gene is TRBD1 (6 bases). V lost 1 base and J lost 5, with 14 bases in between. CDR3 length: 15 amino acids. Per germline, CDR1 LGHDT and CDR2 YNNKEL (reference sequence). The CDR3 sequence is CASSQALRGGTEAFF. The CDR3 coding sequence is TGTGCCAGCAGCCAAGCCCTCAGGGGAGGGACTGAAGCTTTCTTT.

V and J are TRBV11-3 and TRBJ2-3, with D maybe TRBD1 (6 bases). This CDR3 spans 14 amino acids. The V end was cut by 3 bases, the J end by 0 bases, with 7 bases between. CDR1 and CDR2 from the germline V gene are SGHNT and YENEEA. CDR3 DNA sequence: TGTGCCAGCAGCTTGGGGGCTAGCACAGATACGCAGTATTTT. It yields the protein CASSLGASTDTQYF.

This rearrangement joins TRBV7-9 to TRBJ1-2; 11 positions agree with TRBD1. Germline CDR1 SEHNR, CDR2 FQNEAQ (reference sequence). The CDR3 spans 13 residues. Trimming at V came to 4 bases and at J to 14 bases, leaving 9 bases not matched to a gene. The DNA for the CDR3 is TGTGCCAGCAGCTGGGGACAGGGGGTATCAGAAACCTTC. It yields the protein CASSWGQGVSETF.

The rearrangement links TRBV3-1 (or the pseudogene TRBV3-2) to TRBJ2-1; no firm D call. This CDR3 is 13 amino acids long. With 0 bases removed from V and 4 bases from J, the gap between germline ends came to 4 bases. Germline V lookup: CDR1 LGHDT, CDR2 YNNKEL (reference sequence). The CDR3 DNA reads as TGTGCCAGCAGCCAAGATATATACAATGAGCAGTTCTTC. Protein sequence: CASSQDIYNEQFF.

The chain couples TRBV10-3 to TRBJ2-6; 7 bases agree with TRBD1. The germline V gene has CDR1 ENHRY and CDR2 SYGVKD. J lost 0 bases, V lost 4 bases, and 3 bases had no gene match. This CDR3 has 16 amino acids. CDR3 in amino acids: CAISGQGTSGANVLTF. Here the CDR3 DNA reads TGTGCCATCAGTGGACAGGGAACCTCTGGGGCCAACGTCCTGACTTTC.

This clone was detected ten times or more. CDR3 bases: TGTGCCAGCAGCCCGGAGGGCGGGGAGCTGTTTTTT. The encoded protein is CASSPEGGELFF. The chain recombines TRBV7-7 with TRBJ2-2; the D gene is possibly TRBD2 (6 bases). The CDR3 runs 12 residues. Germline-derived CDR1 and CDR2 are SSHAT and FNYEAQ (reference sequence). V was shortened by 5 bases and J by 7 bases, with 8 bases between the two germline ends. The full variable domain, in which reference TRBV7-7 and TRBJ2-2 provide the parts outside the CDR3, is GAGVSQSPRYKVTKRGQDVTLRCDPISSHATLYWYQQALGQGPEFLTYFNYEAQPDKSGLPSDRFSAERPEGSISTLTIQRTEQRDSAMYRCASSPEGGELFFGEGSRLTVL.

The V gene is TRBV9, the J gene TRBJ2-5; the match to TRBD2 covers 7 bases. The V and J ends lost 4 bases and 2 bases, in that order; junction bases with no gene match: 5. CDR1 is SGDLS and CDR2 is YYNGEE in the germline V gene. This CDR3 region has 14 residues. The CDR3 DNA is TGTGCCAGCAGCCTCTCCGGGGGGCAAGAGACCCAGTACTTC. Encoded protein: CASSLSGGQETQYF.

The CDR3 region is CASSLKLGQLNQPQHF. The CDR3 region has the DNA TGTGCCAGCAGTCTTAAACTCGGACAGCTTAATCAGCCCCAGCATTTT. The chain combines TRBV7-9 with TRBJ1-5, with D tentatively TRBD1 (6 bases). V lost 6 bases and J 4 bases, leaving 19 bases between the germline ends. Looked up from germline, CDR1 is SEHNR and CDR2 is FQNEAQ (reference sequence). The CDR3 loop spans 16 amino acids.

The table lists this clone with a count of one. The V gene is TRBV28, the J gene TRBJ1-2; D not resolved. The germline V gene encodes CDR1 MDHEN and CDR2 SYDVKM. The CDR3 has 13 amino acids. V was cut by 2 bases and J by 5 bases, with 9 bases left in between. The CDR3 region is CASSLPNGYGYTF. CDR3 DNA sequence: TGTGCCAGCAGTTTACCCAACGGGTATGGCTACACCTTC.

The chain is built from TRBV14 and TRBJ2-3, with D perhaps matching TRBD2 (6 bases). V lost 2 bases and J lost 3, with 9 bases in between. This CDR3 has 14 residues. Per germline, CDR1 SGHDN and CDR2 FVKESK. CDR3 in amino acids: CASSQRGGTDTQYF. The CDR3 region has the DNA TGTGCCAGCAGCCAACGGGGAGGAACAGATACGCAGTATTTT.

V and J are TRBV3-1 (or the pseudogene TRBV3-2) and TRBJ2-4; D unclear. The CDR3 is 18 residues long. Trimming removed 1 base at V and 0 bases at J, with 16 bases between. The germline gives CDR1 LGHDT, CDR2 YNNKEL (reference sequence). In DNA, the CDR3 is TGTGCCAGCAGCCAAGGGAGAGGAGCCATGCTAGCCAAAAACATTCAGTACTTC. Encoded protein: CASSQGRGAMLAKNIQYF.

The rearrangement joins TRBV19 to TRBJ1-2; 7 nucleotides match TRBD1. The CDR3 is 13 amino acids. CDR1 and CDR2 from the germline V gene are LNHDA and SQIVND (reference sequence). V dropped 2 bases and J dropped 8; count of bases not matched to a gene: 5. CDR3 region: CASSILTGRGYTF. The CDR3 DNA follows: TGTGCCAGTAGTATATTGACAGGGAGAGGCTACACCTTC. The full variable domain, in which reference TRBV19 and TRBJ1-2 provide the parts outside the CDR3, is DGGITQSPKYLFRKEGQNVTLSCEQNLNHDAMYWYRQDPGQGLRLIYYSQIVNDFQKGDIAEGYSVSREKKESFPLTVTSAQKNPTAFYLCASSILTGRGYTFGSGTRLTVV.

J is TRBJ1-2 and V is TRBV6-6; a weak D match, TRBD1 (5 bases). The CDR3 contains 11 residues. From germline, CDR1 is MNHNY and CDR2 SVGAGI (reference sequence). V was shortened by 10 bases and J by 2 bases, with 8 bases between the two germline ends. The CDR3 sequence: CATRDNYGYTF. As DNA, the CDR3 is TGTGCCACGCGGGACAACTATGGCTACACCTTC.

The genes are TRBV9 and TRBJ2-5; 11 positions match TRBD2. This CDR3 region has 15 residues. Germline-derived CDR1 and CDR2 are SGDLS and YYNGEE. The V and J ends lost 0 bases and 3 bases, in that order; junction bases with no gene match: 1. The CDR3 loop reads CASSVAGLAEETQYF. The CDR3 DNA reads as TGTGCCAGCAGCGTAGCGGGACTAGCGGAAGAGACCCAGTACTTC. Based on the CDR3 plus reference TRBV9 and TRBJ2-5, the full variable domain is DSGVTQTPKHLITATGQRVTLRCSPRSGDLSVYWYQQSLDQGLQFLIQYYNGEERAKGNILERFSAQQFPDLHSELNLSSLELGDSALYFCASSVAGLAEETQYFGPGTRLLVL.